The next 5 T cell receptor beta chains were all read from a single sample in a study of blood T cell repertoires in COVID-19. The data were produced by immunoSEQ multiplex PCR, yet TCRdb's version contains in-frame clones alone and is incomplete. This sample has about 57,000 clones, with 82% found just once. The material sequenced was peripheral blood. The receptors here all came from a woman of 80 years or more with acute or convalescent COVID-19.

The rearrangement joins TRBV6-6 to TRBJ1-5, with a tentative D call TRBD1 (6 bases). Trimming shortened V by 2 bases and J by 1 base, and 9 bases separated the two germline ends. This CDR3 spans 15 amino acids. Germline lookup yields CDR1 MNHNY and CDR2 SVGAGI (reference sequence). The CDR3 DNA sequence: TGTGCCAGCAGTTACATGGGGGCGAGCAATCAGCCCCAGCATTTT. Protein: CASSYMGASNQPQHF.

The chain links TRBV7-9 to TRBJ1-2, with D possibly matching TRBD1 (6 bases). The CDR3 is made up of 13 amino acids. Germline CDR1 is SEHNR and CDR2 is FQNEAQ (reference sequence). The germline V and J ends were trimmed by 6 bases and 6 bases, with 14 bases remaining between them. The CDR3 protein is CASRPQGSDGYTF. The CDR3 coding sequence is TGTGCCAGCAGACCCCAGGGGAGCGATGGCTACACCTTC.

Here the CDR3 DNA reads TGTGCCAGCAGCCAACGACAGGGAGGTCGACGAGAGACCCAGTACTTC. Its translation is CASSQRQGGRRETQYF. This chain links TRBV3-1 (or the pseudogene TRBV3-2) with TRBJ2-5; D possibly corresponds to TRBD1 (7 bases). The length of the CDR3 is 16 residues. Trimming cost V 2 bases and J 4 bases, with 17 bases left between them. Germline CDR1 and CDR2: LGHDT and YNNKEL (reference sequence).

The rearrangement joins TRBV10-3 to TRBJ2-7, with a possible D match to TRBD2 (7 bases). The germline CDR1 and CDR2 sequences are ENHRY and SYGVKD. The CDR3 is 14 residues long. With 6 bases removed from V and 2 bases from J, the gap between germline ends came to 14 bases. The CDR3 sequence is CAIRWGEGAYEQYF. CDR3 coding DNA: TGTGCCATCAGGTGGGGGGAGGGGGCCTACGAGCAGTACTTC.

CDR3 protein: CASSLSPLQGLGPEAFF. The CDR3 bases are TGTGCCAGCTCACTCAGCCCCTTACAGGGGCTGGGGCCTGAAGCTTTCTTT. The rearrangement joins TRBV18 to TRBJ1-1; 7 positions match TRBD1. CDR1 and CDR2 (germline): KGHSH, LQKENI. V lost 4 bases and J lost 6; bases outside the gene matches: 17. This CDR3 spans 17 amino acids.